A single sample gave rise to the 2 T cell receptor beta chains below, sequenced in a study of T cells after yellow fever vaccination (dated by TCRdb to about 2019). Library preparation employed 5' RACE. Sequenced on an Illumina HiSeq 2500. TCRdb cleaned the public reads at Q25 with fastp, built clones with MiXCR and kept in-frame beta chains. Every distinct CDR3 protein forms one entry, paired with its most common genes and DNA. The sample table holds approximately 34,000 distinct CDR3 sequences, of which about 6.6% were seen once. The ten largest make up roughly 23% of the sample. The sample's treatment or condition label, in plain terms: live attenuated yellow fever vaccine strain. The sequences come from PBMCs, either bulk or a sorted T-cell subset (CD4+, CD8+, memory, or dextramer-sorted; not recorded which), collected on the day of the first yellow fever vaccination. The receptor source for this set is a young man who received the YFV17D yellow fever vaccine.

This clonotype was seen many times. V is TRBV27 and J is TRBJ1-6; D is ambiguous. The V end was cut by 1 base, the J end by 0 bases, with 7 bases between. The germline gives CDR1 MNHEY, CDR2 SMNVEV (reference sequence). The CDR3 runs 16 residues. The CDR3 DNA follows: TGTGCCAGCAGTTTATTGGGGAGCTCCTATAATTCACCCCTCCACTTT. Protein: CASSLLGSSYNSPLHF.

This clonotype was detected ten times or more. The rearrangement links TRBV7-6 to TRBJ2-7, with D possibly being TRBD1 (6 bases). This CDR3 is 14 amino acids long. Trimming stripped 5 bases from V and 1 base from J, with 12 bases between. Germline values: CDR1 SGHVS, CDR2 FNYEAQ. The CDR3 protein is CASSPLDRSYEQYF. Written as DNA, the CDR3 is TGTGCCAGCAGCCCCCTTGACAGGTCCTACGAGCAGTACTTC.